This T cell receptor beta chain was captured by sequencing in a study of T cell changes during pregnancy in multiple sclerosis. Generated by immunoSEQ multiplex PCR, the TCRdb table keeps only in-frame clones and is missing some. The sample consists of 75,000 to 90,000 clones, 90% to 95% of them appearing once. The V and J ends lost 4 bases and 1 base, in that order; junction bases with no gene match: 4. Per germline, CDR1 SNHLY and CDR2 FYNNEI. The CDR3 covers 15 residues. The chain links TRBV2 to TRBJ2-1, with TRBD2 matching over 7 bases. The sample in question was PBMCs, obtained in the first trimester of pregnancy. This sequence originates from a female donor in good health, serving as a control in a pregnancy study. Some clones in this sample may be carry-over from other donors' samples. For the CDR3, the DNA is TGTGCCAGCAGTGTGTTCGGGAGGTCCTACAATGAGCAGTTCTTC. Amino acid sequence: CASSVFGRSYNEQFF.